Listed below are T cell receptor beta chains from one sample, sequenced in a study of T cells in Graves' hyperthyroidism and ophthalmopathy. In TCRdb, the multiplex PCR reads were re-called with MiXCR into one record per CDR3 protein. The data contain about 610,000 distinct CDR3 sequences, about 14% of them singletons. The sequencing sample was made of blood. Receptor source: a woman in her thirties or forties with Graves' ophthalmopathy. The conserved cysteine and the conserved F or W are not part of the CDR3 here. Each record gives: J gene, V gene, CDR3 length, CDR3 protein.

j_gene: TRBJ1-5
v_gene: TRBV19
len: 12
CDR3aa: ASSRWDGNQPQH

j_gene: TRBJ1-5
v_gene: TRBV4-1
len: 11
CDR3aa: ASSQTGDQPQH

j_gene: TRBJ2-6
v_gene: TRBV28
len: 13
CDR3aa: AISGGTSGANVLT

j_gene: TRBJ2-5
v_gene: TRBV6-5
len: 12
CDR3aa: ASSYWTGDETQY

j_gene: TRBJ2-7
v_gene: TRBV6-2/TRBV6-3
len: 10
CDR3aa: ASSPQHYEQY

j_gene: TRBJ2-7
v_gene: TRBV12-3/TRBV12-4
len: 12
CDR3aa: ASSLRGSNSEQY

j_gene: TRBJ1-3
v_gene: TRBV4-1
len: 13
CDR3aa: ASSQDVHPGNTIY

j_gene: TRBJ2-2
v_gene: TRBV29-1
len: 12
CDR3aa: SVRQETNTGELF

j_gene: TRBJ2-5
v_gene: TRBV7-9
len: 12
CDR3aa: ASRKTGGQETQY

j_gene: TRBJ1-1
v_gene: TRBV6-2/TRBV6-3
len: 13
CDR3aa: ASSYPHGQRSEAF

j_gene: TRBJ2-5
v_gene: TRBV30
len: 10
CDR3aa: AWSVGQETQY

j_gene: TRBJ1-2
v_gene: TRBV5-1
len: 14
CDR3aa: ASSPMGTGSYYGYT

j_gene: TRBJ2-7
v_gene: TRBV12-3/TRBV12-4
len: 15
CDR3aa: ASSQQGPRVLNYEQY

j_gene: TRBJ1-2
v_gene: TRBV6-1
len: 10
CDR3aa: ASSESWTPNN

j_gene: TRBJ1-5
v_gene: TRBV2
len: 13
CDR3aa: ASSGPGGGYQPQH

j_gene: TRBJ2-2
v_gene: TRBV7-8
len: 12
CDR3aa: ASSLGRGGGELF

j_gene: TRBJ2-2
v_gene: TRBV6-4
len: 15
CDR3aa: ASSDGGGGMNTGELF

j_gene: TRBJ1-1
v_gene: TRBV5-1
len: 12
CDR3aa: ASSLVQPNTEAF

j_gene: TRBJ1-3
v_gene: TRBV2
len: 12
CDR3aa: ASSESEAGNTIY

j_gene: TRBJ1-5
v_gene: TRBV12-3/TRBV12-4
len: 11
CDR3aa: ASSLGRRQPQH

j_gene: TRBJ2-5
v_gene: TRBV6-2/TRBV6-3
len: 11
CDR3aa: ASTRTAQETQY

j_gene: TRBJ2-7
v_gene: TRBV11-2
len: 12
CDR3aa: ASSIPTGLNEQY

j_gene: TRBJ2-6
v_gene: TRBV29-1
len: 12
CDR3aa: SVGGSSGANVLT

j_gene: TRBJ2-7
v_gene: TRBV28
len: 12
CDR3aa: ASTSQGALYEQY

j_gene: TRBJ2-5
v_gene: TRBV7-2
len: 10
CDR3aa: ASSLIGETQY

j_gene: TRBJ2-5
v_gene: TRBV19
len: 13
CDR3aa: ASSIYGGEAETQY

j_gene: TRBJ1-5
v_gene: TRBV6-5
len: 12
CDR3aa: ASSYSAANQPQH

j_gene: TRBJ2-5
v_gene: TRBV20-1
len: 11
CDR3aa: SASAGTGLTQY

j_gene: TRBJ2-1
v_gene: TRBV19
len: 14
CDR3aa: ASSSGLVYPYNEQF

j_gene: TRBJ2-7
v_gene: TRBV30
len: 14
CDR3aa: AWSVLVGLGAYEQY

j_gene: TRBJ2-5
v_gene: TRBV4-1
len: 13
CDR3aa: ASSQGQSVQETQY

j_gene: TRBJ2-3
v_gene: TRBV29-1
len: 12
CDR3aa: SVEVPGMDGTQY

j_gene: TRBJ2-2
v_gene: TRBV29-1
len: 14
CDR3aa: SVESPSSAGTGELF

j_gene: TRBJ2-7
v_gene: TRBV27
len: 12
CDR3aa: ASSPQGLPYEQY